A selection of T cell receptor beta chains follows, all from one sample in a study of blood T cell repertoires in COVID-19. Generated by immunoSEQ multiplex PCR, the TCRdb table keeps only in-frame clones and is missing some. The profile shows around 250,000 clones, about 80% of them singletons. The specimen sequenced was PBMCs or T cells enriched from blood (not recorded which). These receptor sequences come from a man aged 25 to 45 with acute COVID-19. Both conserved end residues are part of each CDR3. Each record gives: clone size, J gene, V gene, D gene, CDR3 protein, CDR3 DNA. The D gene is left open where the match is weak. Rows may omit the clone size; those that give it use once, few, many or a size class.

abundance: -; j_gene: TRBJ2-2; v_gene: TRBV7-3; d_gene: -; CDR3aa: CASSLTIEGTGELFF; CDR3nt: TGTGCCAGCAGCTTAACGATCGAGGGCACCGGGGAGCTGTTTTTT
abundance: -; j_gene: TRBJ2-5; v_gene: TRBV2; d_gene: -; CDR3aa: CASSDRGQGETQYF; CDR3nt: TGTGCCAGCAGTGACAGGGGCCAAGGCGAGACCCAGTACTTC
abundance: -; j_gene: TRBJ2-1; v_gene: TRBV6-2/TRBV6-3; d_gene: TRBD2; CDR3aa: CASSSPLAGVYNEQFF; CDR3nt: TGTGCCAGCAGTTCCCCACTAGCGGGAGTTTATAATGAGCAGTTCTTC
abundance: -; j_gene: TRBJ2-1; v_gene: TRBV10-3; d_gene: -; CDR3aa: CAISEGRQDEQFF; CDR3nt: TGTGCCATCAGTGAGGGGCGACAGGATGAGCAGTTCTTC
abundance: -; j_gene: TRBJ1-1; v_gene: TRBV3-1/TRBV3-2; d_gene: TRBD1; CDR3aa: CASSQFGGTDVFF; CDR3nt: TGTGCCAGCAGCCAATTTGGTGGGACAGATGTTTTCTTT
abundance: once; j_gene: TRBJ2-3; v_gene: TRBV19; d_gene: TRBD2; CDR3aa: CASSSLAGVPSTDTQYF; CDR3nt: TGTGCCAGTAGTTCGCTAGCGGGGGTCCCCAGCACAGATACGCAGTATTTT
abundance: -; j_gene: TRBJ1-1; v_gene: TRBV20-1; d_gene: -; CDR3aa: CSASQDMNTEAFF; CDR3nt: TGCAGTGCTAGTCAGGACATGAACACTGAAGCTTTCTTT
abundance: -; j_gene: TRBJ1-1; v_gene: TRBV28; d_gene: TRBD1; CDR3aa: CASSHTRTGTDTEAFF; CDR3nt: TGTGCCAGCAGTCACACCCGGACAGGGACGGACACTGAAGCTTTCTTT
abundance: -; j_gene: TRBJ1-2; v_gene: TRBV6-6; d_gene: TRBD1; CDR3aa: CASSPGQGGGYTF; CDR3nt: TGTGCCAGCAGTCCAGGACAGGGTGGAGGCTACACCTTC
abundance: -; j_gene: TRBJ1-3; v_gene: TRBV6-5; d_gene: TRBD1; CDR3aa: CASSYGGQGSGNTIYF; CDR3nt: TGTGCCAGCAGTTACGGGGGACAGGGATCAGGAAACACCATATATTTT
abundance: few; j_gene: TRBJ2-3; v_gene: TRBV3-1/TRBV3-2; d_gene: TRBD2; CDR3aa: CASSQERALAGATQYF; CDR3nt: TGTGCCAGCAGCCAAGAAAGGGCGCTAGCGGGAGCCACGCAGTATTTT
abundance: -; j_gene: TRBJ2-1; v_gene: TRBV5-1; d_gene: TRBD2; CDR3aa: CASSVNSGGNEQFF; CDR3nt: TGCGCCAGCAGCGTCAATAGCGGGGGTAATGAGCAGTTCTTC
abundance: -; j_gene: TRBJ2-5; v_gene: TRBV18; d_gene: -; CDR3aa: CASSPGEGGLETQYF; CDR3nt: TGTGCCAGCTCACCCGGAGAGGGCGGCTTAGAGACCCAGTACTTC
abundance: -; j_gene: TRBJ1-5; v_gene: TRBV28; d_gene: -; CDR3aa: CASSLSGLNQPQHF; CDR3nt: TGTGCCAGCAGTTTGTCAGGGCTTAACCAGCCCCAGCATTTT